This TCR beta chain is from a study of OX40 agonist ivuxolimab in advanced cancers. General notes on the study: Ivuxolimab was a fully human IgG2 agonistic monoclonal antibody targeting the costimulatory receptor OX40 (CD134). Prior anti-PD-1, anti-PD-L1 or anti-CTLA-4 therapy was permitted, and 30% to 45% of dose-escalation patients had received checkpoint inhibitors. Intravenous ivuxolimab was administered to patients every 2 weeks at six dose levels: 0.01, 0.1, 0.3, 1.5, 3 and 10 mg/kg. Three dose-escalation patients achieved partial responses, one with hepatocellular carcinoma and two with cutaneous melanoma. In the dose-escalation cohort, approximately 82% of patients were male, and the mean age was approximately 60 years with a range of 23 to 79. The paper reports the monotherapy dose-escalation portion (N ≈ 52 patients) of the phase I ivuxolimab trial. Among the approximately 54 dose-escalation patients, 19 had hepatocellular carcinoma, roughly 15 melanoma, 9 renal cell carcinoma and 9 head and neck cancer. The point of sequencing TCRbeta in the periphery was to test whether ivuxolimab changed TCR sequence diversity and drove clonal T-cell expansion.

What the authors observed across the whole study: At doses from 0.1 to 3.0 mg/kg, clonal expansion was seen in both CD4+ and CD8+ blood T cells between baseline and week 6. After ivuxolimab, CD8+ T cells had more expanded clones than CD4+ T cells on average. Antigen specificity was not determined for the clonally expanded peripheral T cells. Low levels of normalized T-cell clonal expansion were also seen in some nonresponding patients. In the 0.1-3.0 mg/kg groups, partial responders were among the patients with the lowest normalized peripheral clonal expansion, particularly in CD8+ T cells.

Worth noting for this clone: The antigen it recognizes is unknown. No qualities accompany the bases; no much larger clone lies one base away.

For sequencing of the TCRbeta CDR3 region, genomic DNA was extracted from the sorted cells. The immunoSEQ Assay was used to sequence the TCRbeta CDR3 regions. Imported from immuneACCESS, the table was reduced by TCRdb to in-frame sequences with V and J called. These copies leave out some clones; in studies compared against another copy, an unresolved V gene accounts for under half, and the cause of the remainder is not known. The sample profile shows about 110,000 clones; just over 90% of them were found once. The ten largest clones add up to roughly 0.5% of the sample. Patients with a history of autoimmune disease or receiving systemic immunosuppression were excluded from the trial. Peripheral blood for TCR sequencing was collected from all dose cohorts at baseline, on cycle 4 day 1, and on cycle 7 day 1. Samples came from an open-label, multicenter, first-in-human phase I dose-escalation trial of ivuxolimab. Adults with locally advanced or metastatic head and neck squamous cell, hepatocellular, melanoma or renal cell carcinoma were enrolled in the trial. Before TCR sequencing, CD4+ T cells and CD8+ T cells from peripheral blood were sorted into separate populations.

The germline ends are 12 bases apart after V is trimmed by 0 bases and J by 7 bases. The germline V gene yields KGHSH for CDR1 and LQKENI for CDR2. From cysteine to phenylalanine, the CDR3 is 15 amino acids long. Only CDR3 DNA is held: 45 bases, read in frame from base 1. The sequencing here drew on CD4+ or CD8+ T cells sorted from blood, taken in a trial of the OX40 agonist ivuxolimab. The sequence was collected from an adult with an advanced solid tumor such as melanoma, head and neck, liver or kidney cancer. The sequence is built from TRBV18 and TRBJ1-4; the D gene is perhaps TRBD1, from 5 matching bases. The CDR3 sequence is CASSPPLDQGEKLFF. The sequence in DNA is TGTGCCAGCTCACCACCTTTGGACCAGGGTGAAAAACTGTTTTTT.